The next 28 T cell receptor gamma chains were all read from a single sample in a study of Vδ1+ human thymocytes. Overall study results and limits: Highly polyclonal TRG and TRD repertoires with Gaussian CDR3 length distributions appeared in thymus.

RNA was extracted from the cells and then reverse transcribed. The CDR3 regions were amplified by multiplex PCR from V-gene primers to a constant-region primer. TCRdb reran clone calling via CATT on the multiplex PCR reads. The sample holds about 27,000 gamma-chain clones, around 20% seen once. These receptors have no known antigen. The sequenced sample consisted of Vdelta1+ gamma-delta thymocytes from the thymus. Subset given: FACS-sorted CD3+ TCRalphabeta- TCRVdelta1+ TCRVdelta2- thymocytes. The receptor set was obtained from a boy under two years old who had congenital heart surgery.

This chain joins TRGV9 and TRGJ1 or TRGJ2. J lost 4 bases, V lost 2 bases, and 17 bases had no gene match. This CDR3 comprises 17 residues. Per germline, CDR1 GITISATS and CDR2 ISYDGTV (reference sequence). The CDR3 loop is CALWEDILSAPYYKKLF. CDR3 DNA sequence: TGTGCCTTGTGGGAGGATATACTCTCCGCTCCATATTATAAGAAACTCTTT.

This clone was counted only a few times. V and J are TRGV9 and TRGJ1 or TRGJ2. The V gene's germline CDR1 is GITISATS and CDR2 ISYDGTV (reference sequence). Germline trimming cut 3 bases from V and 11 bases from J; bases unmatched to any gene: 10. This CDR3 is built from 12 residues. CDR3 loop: CALWEYPREKLF. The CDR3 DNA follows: TGTGCCTTGTGGGAGTACCCGCGGGAGAAACTCTTT.

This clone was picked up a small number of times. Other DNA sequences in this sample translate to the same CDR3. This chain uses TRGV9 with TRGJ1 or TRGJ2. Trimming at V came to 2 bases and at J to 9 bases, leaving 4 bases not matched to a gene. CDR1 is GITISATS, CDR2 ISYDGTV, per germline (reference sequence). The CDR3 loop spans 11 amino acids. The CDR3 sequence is CALWEATKKLF. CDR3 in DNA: TGTGCCTTGTGGGAGGCAACTAAGAAACTCTTT.

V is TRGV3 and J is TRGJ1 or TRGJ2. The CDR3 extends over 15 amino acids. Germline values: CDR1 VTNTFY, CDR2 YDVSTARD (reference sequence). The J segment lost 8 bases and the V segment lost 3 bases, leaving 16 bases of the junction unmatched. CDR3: CATWDQRLIGHKKLF. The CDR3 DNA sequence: TGTGCCACCTGGGACCAACGGCTTATTGGTCATAAGAAACTCTTT.

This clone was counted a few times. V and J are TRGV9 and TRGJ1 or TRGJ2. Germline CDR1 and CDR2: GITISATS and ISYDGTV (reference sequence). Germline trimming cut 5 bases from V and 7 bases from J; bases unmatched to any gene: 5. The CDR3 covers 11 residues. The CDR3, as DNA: TGTGCCTTGTGGGGGAAATATAAGAAACTCTTT. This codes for CALWGKYKKLF.

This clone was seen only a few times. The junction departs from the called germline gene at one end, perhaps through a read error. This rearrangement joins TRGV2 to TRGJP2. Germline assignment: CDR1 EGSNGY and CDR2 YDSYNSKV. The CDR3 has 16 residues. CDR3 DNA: TGTGCCACCTGGAACGGGCGAAGGAGTAGTGATTGGATCAAGACGTTT. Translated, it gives CATWNGRRSSDWIKTF.

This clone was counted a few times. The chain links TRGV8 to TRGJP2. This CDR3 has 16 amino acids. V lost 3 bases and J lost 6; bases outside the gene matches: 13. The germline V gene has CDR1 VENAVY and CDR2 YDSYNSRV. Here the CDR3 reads CATWDRGSHRDWIKTF. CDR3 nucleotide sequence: TGTGCCACCTGGGATCGAGGCAGCCATCGTGATTGGATCAAGACGTTT.

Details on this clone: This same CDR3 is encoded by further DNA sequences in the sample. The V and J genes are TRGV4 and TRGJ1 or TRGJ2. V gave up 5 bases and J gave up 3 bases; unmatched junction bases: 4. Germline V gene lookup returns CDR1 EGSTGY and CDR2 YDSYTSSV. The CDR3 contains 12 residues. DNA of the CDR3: TGTGCCACCTGGGGCCTTTATTATAAGAAACTCTTT. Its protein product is CATWGLYYKKLF.

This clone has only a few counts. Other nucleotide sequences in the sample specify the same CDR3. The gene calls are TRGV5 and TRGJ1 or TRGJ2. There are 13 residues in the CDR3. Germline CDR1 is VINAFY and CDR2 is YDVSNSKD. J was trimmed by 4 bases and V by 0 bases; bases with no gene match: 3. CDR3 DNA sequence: TGTGCCACCTGGGACAGGTTATATTATAAGAAACTCTTT. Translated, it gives CATWDRLYYKKLF.

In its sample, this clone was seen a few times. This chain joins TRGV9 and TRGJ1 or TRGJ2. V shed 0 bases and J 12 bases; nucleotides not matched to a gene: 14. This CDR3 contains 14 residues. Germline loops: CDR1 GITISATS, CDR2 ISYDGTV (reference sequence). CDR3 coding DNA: TGTGCCTTGTGGGAGGTGCAGTCAGTTGTAAGGAAACTCTTT. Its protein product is CALWEVQSVVRKLF.

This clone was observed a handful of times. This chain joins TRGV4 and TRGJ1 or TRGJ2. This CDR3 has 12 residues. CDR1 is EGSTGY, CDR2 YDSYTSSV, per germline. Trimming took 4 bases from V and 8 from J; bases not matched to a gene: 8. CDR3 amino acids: CATWDHLNKKLF. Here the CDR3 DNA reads TGTGCCACCTGGGACCATCTTAATAAGAAACTCTTT.

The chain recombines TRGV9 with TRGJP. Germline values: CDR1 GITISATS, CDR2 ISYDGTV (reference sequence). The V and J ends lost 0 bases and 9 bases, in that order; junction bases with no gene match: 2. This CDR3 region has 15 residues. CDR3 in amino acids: CALWEVPLGKKIKVF. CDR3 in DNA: TGTGCCTTGTGGGAGGTGCCGTTGGGCAAAAAAATCAAGGTATTT.

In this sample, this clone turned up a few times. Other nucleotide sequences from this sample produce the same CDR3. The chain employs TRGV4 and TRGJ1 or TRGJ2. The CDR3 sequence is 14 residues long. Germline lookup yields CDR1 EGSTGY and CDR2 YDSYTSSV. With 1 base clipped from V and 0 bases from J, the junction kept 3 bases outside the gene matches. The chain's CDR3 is CATWDGSNYYKKLF. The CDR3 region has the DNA TGTGCCACCTGGGATGGATCGAATTATTATAAGAAACTCTTT.

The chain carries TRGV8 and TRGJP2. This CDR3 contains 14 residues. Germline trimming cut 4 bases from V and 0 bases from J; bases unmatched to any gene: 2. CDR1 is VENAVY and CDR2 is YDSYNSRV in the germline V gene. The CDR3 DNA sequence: TGTGCCACCTGGGAACATAGTAGTGATTGGATCAAGACGTTT. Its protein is CATWEHSSDWIKTF.

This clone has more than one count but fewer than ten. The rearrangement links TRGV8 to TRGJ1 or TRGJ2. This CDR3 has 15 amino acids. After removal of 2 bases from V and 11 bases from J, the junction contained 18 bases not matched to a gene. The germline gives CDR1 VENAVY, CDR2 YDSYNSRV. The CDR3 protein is CATWDIMGHLLEKLF. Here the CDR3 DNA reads TGTGCCACCTGGGATATTATGGGTCACTTGTTGGAGAAACTCTTT.

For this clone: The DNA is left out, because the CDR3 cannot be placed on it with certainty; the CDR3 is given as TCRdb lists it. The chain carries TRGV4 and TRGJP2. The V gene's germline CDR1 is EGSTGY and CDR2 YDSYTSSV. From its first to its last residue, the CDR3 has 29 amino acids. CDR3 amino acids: CATWDGHPFTVPPGTGTPKQLGSDWIKTF.

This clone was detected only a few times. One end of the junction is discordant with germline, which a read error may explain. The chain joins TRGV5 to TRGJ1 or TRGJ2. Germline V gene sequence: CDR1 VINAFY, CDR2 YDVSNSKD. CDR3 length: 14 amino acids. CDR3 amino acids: CATWDRPVYYKNLF. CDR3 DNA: TGTGCCACCTGGGACAGGCCTGTCTATTATAAGAATCTCTTT.

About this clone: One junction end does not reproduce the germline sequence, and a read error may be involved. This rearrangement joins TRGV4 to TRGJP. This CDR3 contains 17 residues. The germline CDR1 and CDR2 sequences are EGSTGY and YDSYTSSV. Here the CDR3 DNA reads TGTGCTACCTGGGATGGAGGGCGCGAGTTGGGCAAAAAAATCAAGGTATTT. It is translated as CATWDGGRELGKKIKVF.

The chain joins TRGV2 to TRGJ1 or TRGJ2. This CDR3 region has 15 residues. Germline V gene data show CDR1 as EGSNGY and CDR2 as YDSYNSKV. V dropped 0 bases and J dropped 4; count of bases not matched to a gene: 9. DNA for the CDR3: TGTGCCACCTGGGACGGGGGCGTAGGGTATTATAAGAAACTCTTT. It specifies CATWDGGVGYYKKLF.

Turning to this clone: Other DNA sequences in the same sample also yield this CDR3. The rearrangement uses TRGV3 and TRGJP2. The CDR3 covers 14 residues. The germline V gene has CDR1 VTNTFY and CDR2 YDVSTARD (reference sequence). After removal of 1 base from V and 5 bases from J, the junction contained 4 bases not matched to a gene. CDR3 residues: CATWDRGSDWIKTF. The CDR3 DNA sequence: TGTGCCACCTGGGACAGAGGGAGTGATTGGATCAAGACGTTT.

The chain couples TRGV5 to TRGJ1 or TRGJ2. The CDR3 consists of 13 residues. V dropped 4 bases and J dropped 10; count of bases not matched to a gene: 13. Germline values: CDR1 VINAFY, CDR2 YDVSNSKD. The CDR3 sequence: CATWDSSPRKKLF. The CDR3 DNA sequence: TGTGCCACCTGGGATAGCTCCCCTCGGAAGAAACTCTTT.

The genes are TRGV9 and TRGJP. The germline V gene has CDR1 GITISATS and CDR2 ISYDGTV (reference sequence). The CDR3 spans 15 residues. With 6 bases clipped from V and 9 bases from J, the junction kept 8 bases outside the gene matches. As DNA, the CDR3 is TGTGCCTTGTGGAGCTCGGGGTTGGGCAAAAAAATCAAGGTATTT. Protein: CALWSSGLGKKIKVF.

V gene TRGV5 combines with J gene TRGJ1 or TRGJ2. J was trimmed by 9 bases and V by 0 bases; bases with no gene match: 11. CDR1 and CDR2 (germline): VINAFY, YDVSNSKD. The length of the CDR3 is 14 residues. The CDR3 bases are TGTGCCACCTGGGACAGGATTTTACTTGGTAAGAAACTCTTT. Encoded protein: CATWDRILLGKKLF.

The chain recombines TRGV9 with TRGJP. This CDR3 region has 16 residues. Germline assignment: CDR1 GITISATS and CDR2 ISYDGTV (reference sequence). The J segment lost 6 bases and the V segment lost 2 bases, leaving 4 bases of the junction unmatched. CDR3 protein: CALWEGPELGKKIKVF. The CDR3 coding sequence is TGTGCCTTGTGGGAGGGCCCAGAGTTGGGCAAAAAAATCAAGGTATTT.

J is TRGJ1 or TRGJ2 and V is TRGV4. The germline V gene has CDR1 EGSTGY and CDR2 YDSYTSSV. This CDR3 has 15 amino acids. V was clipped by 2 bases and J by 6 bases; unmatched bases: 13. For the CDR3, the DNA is TGTGCCACCTGGGATGAGAGACCTAGGTCTTATAAGAAACTCTTT. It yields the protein CATWDERPRSYKKLF.

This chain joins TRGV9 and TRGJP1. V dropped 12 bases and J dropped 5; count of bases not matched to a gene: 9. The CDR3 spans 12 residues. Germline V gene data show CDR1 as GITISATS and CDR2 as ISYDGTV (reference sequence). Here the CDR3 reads CAHQGTGWFKIF. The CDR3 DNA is TGTGCCCATCAGGGTACTGGTTGGTTCAAGATATTT.

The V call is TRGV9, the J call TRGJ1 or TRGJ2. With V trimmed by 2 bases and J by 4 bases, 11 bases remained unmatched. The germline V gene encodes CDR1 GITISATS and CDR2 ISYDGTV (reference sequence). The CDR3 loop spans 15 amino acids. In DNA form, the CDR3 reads TGTGCCTTGTGGGAGGCCCGGGGCCGATATTATAAGAAACTCTTT. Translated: CALWEARGRYYKKLF.

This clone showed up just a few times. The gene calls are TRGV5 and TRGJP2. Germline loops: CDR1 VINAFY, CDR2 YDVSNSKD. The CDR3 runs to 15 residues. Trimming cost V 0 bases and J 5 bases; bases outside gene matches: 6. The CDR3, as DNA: TGTGCCACCTGGGACAGGCTGATCAGTGATTGGATCAAGACGTTT. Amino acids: CATWDRLISDWIKTF.